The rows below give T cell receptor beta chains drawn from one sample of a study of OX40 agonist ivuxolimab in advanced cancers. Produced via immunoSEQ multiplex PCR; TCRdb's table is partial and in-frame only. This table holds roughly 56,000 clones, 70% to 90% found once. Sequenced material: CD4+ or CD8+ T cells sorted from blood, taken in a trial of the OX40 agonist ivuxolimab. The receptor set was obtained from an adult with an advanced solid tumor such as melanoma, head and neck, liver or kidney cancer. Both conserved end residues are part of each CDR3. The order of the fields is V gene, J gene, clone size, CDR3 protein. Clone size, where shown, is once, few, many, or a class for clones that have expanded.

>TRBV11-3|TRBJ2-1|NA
CASSLEMAGAYNEQFF
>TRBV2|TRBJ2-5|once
CASSMRGGYFQETQYF
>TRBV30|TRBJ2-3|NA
CAWMASGNTDTQYF
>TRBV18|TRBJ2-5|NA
CASSPAGTEKETQYF
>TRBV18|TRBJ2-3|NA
CASSRSADTQYF
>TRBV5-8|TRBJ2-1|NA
CASSFWGVGRAPYNEQFF
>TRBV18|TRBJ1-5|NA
CASSRDMGDNQPQHF
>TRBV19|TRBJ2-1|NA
CASSIEGGSNEQFF
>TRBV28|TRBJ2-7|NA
CASRTGTRGHEQYF
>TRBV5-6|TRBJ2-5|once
CASSLAAYQETQYF
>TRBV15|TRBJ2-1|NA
CATSKRSRSDLEEQFF
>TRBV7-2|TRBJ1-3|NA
CASSLTGNTIYF
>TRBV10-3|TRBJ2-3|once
CAISDGTDTQYF
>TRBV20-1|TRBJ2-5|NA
CSALEETQYF
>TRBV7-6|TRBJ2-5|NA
CASSPRQGQGETQYF
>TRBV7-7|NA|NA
CASSLGASSSYEQYF
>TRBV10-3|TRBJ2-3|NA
CAIKASGSTDTQYF
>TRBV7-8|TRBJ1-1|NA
CASIPGGAGNTEAFF
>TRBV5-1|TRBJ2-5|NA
CASGDRPQETQYF
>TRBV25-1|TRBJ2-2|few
CASSSDRGGSAGELFF
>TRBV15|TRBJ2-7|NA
CATSLTPAGVYEQYF
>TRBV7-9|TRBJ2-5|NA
CASSLRGVRETQYF